One sample yielded the 22 T cell receptor beta chains listed below, sequenced in a study of Tregs in tolerant kidney transplant recipients. The assay was immunoSEQ multiplex PCR, and TCRdb's table has in-frame clones only and misses some. The data hold under 300,000 clones, with 65% to 85% observed a single time. Sequencing was done on a sample of CD4+ T cells from blood. The origin of the receptors is a human donor in good health.

The rearrangement uses TRBV7-9 and TRBJ1-2; unclear D gene. The V gene lost 5 bases and the J gene lost 8 bases, with 18 bases spanning the gap. The CDR3 is 14 amino acids. Germline V gene sequence: CDR1 SEHNR, CDR2 FQNEAQ (reference sequence). The CDR3 here is CASSLSRLPQGYTF. The CDR3 coding sequence is TGTGCCAGCAGCCTCAGCCGGCTCCCACAAGGCTACACCTTC.

The rearrangement uses TRBV7-6 and TRBJ2-7; 9 positions match TRBD1. Germline CDR1 reads SGHVS; CDR2 reads FNYEAQ. V lost 5 bases, J lost 7 bases, and 9 bases stayed unmatched. The CDR3 covers 14 residues. The CDR3 DNA reads as TGTGCCAGCAGCCTATTGGGACAGGGTCATGAGCAGTACTTC. As protein: CASSLLGQGHEQYF.

The chain uses TRBV4-2 and TRBJ1-1; maybe TRBD1 (5 bases). In germline, CDR1 is LGHNA, CDR2 YNFKEQ. The CDR3 has 15 amino acids. The V and J ends lost 3 bases and 3 bases respectively, with 14 bases between them. CDR3 region: CASSHSDKGDTEAFF. The CDR3 nucleotides are TGTGCCAGCAGCCACTCAGACAAAGGGGACACTGAAGCTTTCTTT.

The J gene is TRBJ2-7, the V gene TRBV6-5; D call uncertain. V was pared by 6 bases and J by 6 bases, with 21 bases between. Germline lookup yields CDR1 MNHEY and CDR2 SVGAGI. This CDR3 contains 15 residues. The CDR3 DNA follows: TGTGCCAGCAGCCTGTCAAACCAGATCCGGTCCGAGCAGTACTTC. It codes for CASSLSNQIRSEQYF.

This chain joins TRBV9 and TRBJ2-5; D is unclear. This CDR3 has 14 residues. CDR1 SGDLS and CDR2 YYNGEE come from the germline V gene. V lost 5 bases and J lost 9, with 20 bases in between. The CDR3 loop is CASSPSTPEGPQYF. CDR3 bases: TGTGCCAGCAGTCCATCGACCCCGGAAGGTCCCCAGTACTTC.

This clone was seen only a few times. This chain uses TRBV11-2 with TRBJ2-7, with 8 bases that match TRBD1. This CDR3 region has 14 residues. After removal of 5 bases from V and 2 bases from J, the junction contained 5 bases not matched to a gene. CDR1 is SGHAT, CDR2 FQNNGV, per germline. For the CDR3, the DNA is TGTGCCAGCAGCCCCTCGACAGGGGCCTACGAGCAGTACTTC. Its translation: CASSPSTGAYEQYF.

The chain employs TRBV21-1 and TRBJ1-1; no DNA check was done on the table's D call, TRBD1. TRBV21-1 is a pseudogene. This CDR3 is 18 amino acids long. The CDR3 loop reads CASAQRPGQGAGNTEAFF. CDR3 DNA sequence: TGTGCCAGCGCCCAACGCCCGGGACAGGGGGCGGGGAACACTGAAGCTTTCTTT.

The V gene is TRBV11-2, the J gene TRBJ2-1, with D perhaps TRBD2 (7 bases). Germline values: CDR1 SGHAT, CDR2 FQNNGV. Trimming removed 2 bases from V and 14 bases from J, with 19 bases in between. CDR3 length: 14 residues. CDR3 sequence: CASSLSGGADSEFF. The CDR3 DNA reads as TGTGCCAGCAGCTTATCTGGGGGGGCCGATTCCGAGTTCTTC.

V gene TRBV5-1 combines with J gene TRBJ1-4, with 8 bases identical to TRBD1. The CDR3 has 14 residues. The germline V gene encodes CDR1 SGHRS and CDR2 YFSETQ. With 4 bases clipped from V and 6 bases from J, the junction kept 5 bases outside the gene matches. The CDR3 nucleotides are TGCGCCAGCAGCCCAGGGGGCATGGATGAAAAACTGTTTTTT. This encodes CASSPGGMDEKLFF.

This chain's CDR3 is CSVEAMGRAGGLSSYNEQFF. The CDR3 bases are TGCAGCGTTGAAGCTATGGGAAGAGCGGGAGGCCTCAGCTCCTACAATGAGCAGTTCTTC. This chain joins TRBV29-1 and TRBJ2-1; 9 nucleotides line up with TRBD2. Germline lookup yields CDR1 SQVTM and CDR2 ANQGSEA. Trimming at V came to 1 base and at J to 0 bases, leaving 16 bases not matched to a gene. The CDR3 covers 20 residues.

This chain uses TRBV15 with TRBJ1-2; D remains unclear. The CDR3 totals 15 residues. Trimming removed 1 base from V and 0 bases from J, with 9 bases in between. Germline CDR1 is LNHNV and CDR2 is YYDKDF (reference sequence). The CDR3 reads CATSRATASNYGYTF. The CDR3 bases are TGTGCCACCAGCAGAGCTACAGCTTCTAACTATGGCTACACCTTC.

The chain links TRBV5-4 to TRBJ1-5; D may be TRBD1 (6 bases). CDR1 and CDR2 (germline): SGHNT, YYREEE (reference sequence). Trimming took 0 bases from V and 1 from J, leaving 14 bases between them. The CDR3 spans 17 residues. In DNA, the CDR3 is TGTGCCAGCAGCTTGGGGGGCACAGGGAGGAGCAATCAGCCCCAGCATTTT. It is translated as CASSLGGTGRSNQPQHF. The complete variable domain, with remaining parts taken from reference TRBV5-4 and TRBJ1-5, reads ETGVTQSPTHLIKTRGQQVTLRCSSQSGHNTVSWYQQALGQGPQFIFQYYREEENGRGNFPPRFSGLQFPNYSSELNVNALELDDSALYLCASSLGGTGRSNQPQHFGDGTRLSIL.

This clone occurred a few times. The chain has TRBV6-5 and TRBJ1-5; TRBD1 aligns across 10 bases. The V and J ends lost 6 bases and 6 bases, in that order; junction bases with no gene match: 8. Germline V gene lookup returns CDR1 MNHEY and CDR2 SVGAGI. The CDR3 has 15 amino acids. CDR3 loop: CASRTGTGASQPQHF. CDR3 DNA sequence: TGTGCCAGCAGAACCGGGACAGGGGCGAGTCAGCCCCAGCATTTT.

This sequence joins TRBV19 and TRBJ1-5, with 7 bases aligning to TRBD1. Trimming took 6 bases from V and 12 from J; bases not matched to a gene: 20. Germline CDR1 LNHDA, CDR2 SQIVND (reference sequence). This CDR3 comprises 16 residues. The CDR3: CASRTTGTVEGIHQHF. CDR3 DNA sequence: TGTGCCAGTAGGACCACCGGGACAGTCGAGGGGATACACCAGCATTTT.

The genes are TRBV30 and TRBJ2-7, with 10 bases identical to TRBD2. V dropped 7 bases and J dropped 7; count of bases not matched to a gene: 10. Germline lookup yields CDR1 GTSNPN and CDR2 SVGIG (reference sequence). The CDR3 loop spans 13 amino acids. The CDR3 coding sequence is TGTGCCTACTCGACTAGCGGGTGGGGTGAGCAGTACTTC. This encodes CAYSTSGWGEQYF.

The V call is TRBV5-5, the J call TRBJ1-5, with 7 bases matching TRBD1. Trimming at V came to 2 bases and at J to 4 bases, leaving 3 bases not matched to a gene. The germline V gene encodes CDR1 SGHKS and CDR2 YYEKEE (reference sequence). This CDR3 has 14 residues. CDR3 in DNA: TGTGCCAGCAGCTTACCAGGGGGAAATCAGCCCCAGCATTTT. It yields the protein CASSLPGGNQPQHF.

This clone was detected only a few times. The V and J genes are TRBV6-5 and TRBJ1-3; D gene unclear. V was clipped by 5 bases and J by 1 base, with 6 bases between them. The CDR3 has 13 amino acids. Germline V lookup: CDR1 MNHEY, CDR2 SVGAGI. The CDR3 reads CASSRVSGNTIYF. The CDR3 DNA is TGTGCCAGCAGTCGAGTGTCTGGAAACACCATATATTTT.

There are a few counts of this clone. J is TRBJ1-2 and V is TRBV19, with D maybe TRBD1 (6 bases). V was shortened by 10 bases and J by 1 base, with 19 bases between the two germline ends. There are 15 residues in the CDR3. The germline gives CDR1 LNHDA, CDR2 SQIVND (reference sequence). In DNA, the CDR3 is TGTGCCACCAGGGGACTTCCCTACCTTAACTATGGCTACACCTTC. The encoded protein is CATRGLPYLNYGYTF.

This clone was seen a few times. The rearrangement uses TRBV6-6 and TRBJ2-5; D call uncertain. Germline loops: CDR1 MNHNY, CDR2 SVGAGI (reference sequence). V was trimmed by 0 bases and J by 2 bases, leaving 7 bases between them. This CDR3 is built from 14 residues. The DNA for the CDR3 is TGTGCCAGCAGTTACTCGGGCAGACAAGAGACCCAGTACTTC. Amino acids: CASSYSGRQETQYF.

There are a few counts of this clone. The rearrangement uses TRBV10-3 and TRBJ1-3, with D unclear. In germline, CDR1 is ENHRY, CDR2 SYGVKD. The CDR3 runs to 12 residues. V dropped 6 bases and J dropped 9 bases, with 12 bases sitting between them. The CDR3 loop is CAIRDLAGTIYF. The CDR3 coding sequence is TGTGCCATCAGGGACCTAGCGGGCACCATATATTTT.

This clone was detected only a few times. The chain is built from TRBV19 and TRBJ2-1; D gene uncertain. The CDR3 extends over 13 amino acids. The V end was cut by 3 bases, the J end by 5 bases, with 8 bases between. Germline V lookup: CDR1 LNHDA, CDR2 SQIVND (reference sequence). CDR3 sequence (DNA): TGTGCCAGTAGTATCCAGGTAGACAATGAGCAGTTCTTC. It codes for CASSIQVDNEQFF.

This clone occurred once. The CDR3 protein is CATKKGSGPEAFF. Written as DNA, the CDR3 is TGTGCCACGAAAAAGGGGTCGGGTCCTGAAGCTTTCTTT. The genes are TRBV2 and TRBJ1-1; weak D call: TRBD1 (5 bases). This CDR3 spans 13 amino acids. The V gene lost 10 bases and the J gene lost 6 bases, with 18 bases spanning the gap. Germline V gene sequence: CDR1 SNHLY, CDR2 FYNNEI.